The 21 T cell receptor beta chains below come from one sample, sequenced in a study of graft-versus-host responses after intestinal transplantation (dated by TCRdb to the early 2020s). Library construction relied on the immunoSEQ multiplex PCR assay. Sourced from immuneACCESS, this table was stored by TCRdb with only in-frame sequences that have V and J called. A share of the clones is absent; for the studies checked, an unresolved V gene accounts for under half, and the remainder has no known explanation. Across this sample there are roughly 89,000 clones, with 91% seen only once. The ten top clones hold 0.1% of the sample. This specimen's time point label, per the study, means: cells obtained before transplantation from donor or recipient. Their antigens remain unidentified. The material sequenced was unstimulated CD4+ T cells sorted from spleen or lymph node cells, taken before intestinal transplant. These receptors were obtained from a human donor who received an intestinal transplant.

This clone was picked up a small number of times. This rearrangement joins TRBV10-2 to TRBJ1-3, with 8 bases fitting TRBD1. J was trimmed by 4 bases and V by 5 bases; bases with no gene match: 7. Germline CDR1 is WSHSY and CDR2 is SAAADI. This CDR3 region has 15 residues. CDR3 residues: CASSQEGTGGNTIYF. CDR3 DNA: TGCGCCAGCAGTCAAGAGGGGACAGGAGGAAACACCATATATTTT.

The chain combines TRBV4-1 with TRBJ2-7; 7 nucleotides align to TRBD1. V lost 1 base and J lost 2; bases outside the gene matches: 8. This CDR3 spans 16 amino acids. CDR1 and CDR2 (germline): MGHRA, YSYEKL. This CDR3 reads CASSQVTTGSPYEQYF. The CDR3 coding sequence is TGCGCCAGCAGCCAAGTAACGACAGGGTCCCCCTACGAGCAGTACTTC.

The table lists this clone with a few counts. The genes are TRBV19 and TRBJ1-1; the D gene is possibly TRBD1 (6 bases). The CDR3 has 13 amino acids. Germline V gene data show CDR1 as LNHDA and CDR2 as SQIVND (reference sequence). The V end was cut by 4 bases, the J end by 10 bases, with 16 bases between. This chain's CDR3 is CASSTLDRSGAFF. DNA of the CDR3: TGTGCCAGTAGTACCTTAGACAGGTCGGGAGCTTTCTTT.

The V and J genes are TRBV9 and TRBJ2-1; maybe TRBD2 (5 bases). The CDR3 totals 13 residues. In germline, CDR1 is SGDLS, CDR2 YYNGEE. Trimming pared 3 bases from V and 4 bases from J, leaving 8 bases between. The CDR3 protein is CASSGTGYNEQFF. The CDR3 coding sequence is TGTGCCAGCAGCGGGACTGGATACAATGAGCAGTTCTTC.

This chain links TRBV9 with TRBJ1-1; 9 bases map to TRBD1. The junction had 3 bases not matched to a gene; V was cut back by 3 bases and J by 6 bases. The germline V gene encodes CDR1 SGDLS and CDR2 YYNGEE. CDR3 size: 13 residues. In DNA form, the CDR3 reads TGTGCCAGCAGCGCGAGACAGGGGGCTGAAGCTTTCTTT. It encodes CASSARQGAEAFF.

The chain couples TRBV2 to TRBJ1-1; weak D call: TRBD1 (6 bases). Deletions cut 7 bases from V and 8 bases from J, with 23 bases between. CDR1 and CDR2 (germline): SNHLY, FYNNEI. The CDR3 is made up of 15 amino acids. The CDR3, as DNA: TGTGCCAGCATGCAATTTGGACAGCCGGGATTCGAAGCTTTCTTT. This sequence encodes CASMQFGQPGFEAFF.

The gene calls are TRBV10-2 and TRBJ2-3; 8 bases are shared with TRBD2. The ends lost 9 bases at V and 2 bases at J; junction bases unmatched: 10. This CDR3 has 15 amino acids. Germline V gives CDR1 WSHSY, CDR2 SAAADI. The DNA of the CDR3 is TGCGCCAGTCTCGGGGCTAGCGGGTCCACAGATACGCAGTATTTT. This gives the protein CASLGASGSTDTQYF.

This chain joins TRBV15 and TRBJ2-3, with TRBD1 as a possible D gene (6 bases). Germline lookup yields CDR1 LNHNV and CDR2 YYDKDF (reference sequence). The CDR3 has 15 amino acids. V was shortened by 0 bases and J by 0 bases, with 7 bases between the two germline ends. The CDR3 here is CATSREGASTDTQYF. The CDR3, as DNA: TGTGCCACCAGCAGAGAGGGGGCGAGCACAGATACGCAGTATTTT.

The chain employs TRBV5-4 and TRBJ2-1; maybe TRBD2 (6 bases). Germline V gives CDR1 SGHNT, CDR2 YYREEE (reference sequence). This CDR3 comprises 16 residues. Trimming took 0 bases from V and 4 from J, leaving 14 bases between them. The CDR3 protein is CASSLEAGTLYNEQFF. Written as DNA, the CDR3 is TGTGCCAGCAGCTTGGAGGCCGGGACTTTGTACAATGAGCAGTTCTTC. Based on the CDR3 plus reference TRBV5-4 and TRBJ2-1, the full variable domain is ETGVTQSPTHLIKTRGQQVTLRCSSQSGHNTVSWYQQALGQGPQFIFQYYREEENGRGNFPPRFSGLQFPNYSSELNVNALELDDSALYLCASSLEAGTLYNEQFFGPGTRLTVL.

The chain uses TRBV19 and TRBJ2-1; a weak D match, TRBD2 (5 bases). V was pared by 3 bases and J by 0 bases, with 9 bases between. Germline-derived CDR1 and CDR2 are LNHDA and SQIVND (reference sequence). This CDR3 has 15 residues. CDR3: CASSMVRGSYNEQFF. The CDR3 coding sequence is TGTGCCAGTAGTATGGTCCGGGGCTCCTACAATGAGCAGTTCTTC.

V usage is TRBV6-4 and J usage is TRBJ2-5; unclear D gene. The germline gives CDR1 MRHNA, CDR2 SNTAGT. V was trimmed by 6 bases and J by 14 bases, leaving 19 bases between them. This CDR3 has 12 residues. The CDR3 loop is CASSHPGFPSYF. The CDR3 DNA sequence: TGTGCCAGCAGCCACCCAGGCTTCCCATCTTACTTC.

The V and J genes are TRBV29-1 and TRBJ2-2; D remains ambiguous. Deletions cut 2 bases from V and 5 bases from J, with 3 bases between. The V gene's germline CDR1 is SQVTM and CDR2 ANQGSEA. The CDR3 spans 11 residues. The CDR3 coding sequence is TGCAGCGTTGAACGGACCGGGGAGCTGTTTTTT. Protein product: CSVERTGELFF.

V is TRBV2 and J is TRBJ2-7, with 10 bases matching TRBD2. The V and J ends lost 6 bases and 5 bases, in that order; junction bases with no gene match: 10. This CDR3 comprises 15 residues. The germline CDR1 and CDR2 sequences are SNHLY and FYNNEI. The CDR3 here is CASREERGGRNEQYF. Written as DNA, the CDR3 is TGTGCCAGCAGGGAGGAGCGGGGGGGCAGAAACGAGCAGTACTTC.

The chain uses TRBV5-1 and TRBJ1-1, with a weak D call TRBD1 (6 bases). The germline V and J ends were trimmed by 4 bases and 2 bases, with 15 bases remaining between them. The CDR3 totals 15 residues. The germline V gene encodes CDR1 SGHRS and CDR2 YFSETQ. The CDR3 sequence: CASSLPLQGNTEAFF. CDR3 coding DNA: TGCGCCAGCAGCCTCCCCCTACAGGGTAACACTGAAGCTTTCTTT.

The chain joins TRBV18 to TRBJ2-4, with TRBD1 matching over 7 bases. The junction had 0 bases not matched to a gene; V was cut back by 3 bases and J by 4 bases. The CDR3 runs to 13 residues. Germline V CDR1 and CDR2: KGHSH, LQKENI. CDR3 protein: CASSPGQKNIQYF. Here the CDR3 DNA reads TGTGCCAGCTCACCGGGACAGAAAAACATTCAGTACTTC.

The chain is built from TRBV30 and TRBJ1-2; no clear D gene. The CDR3 spans 17 residues. Germline CDR1 and CDR2: GTSNPN and SVGIG (reference sequence). V lost 0 bases to trimming and J lost 4 bases, with 21 bases between them. The CDR3 DNA is TGTGCCTGGAGTGTAGGTACAGTTCCTTTTCTGGGCTATGGCTACACCTTC. Protein product: CAWSVGTVPFLGYGYTF. Full variable domain (outside the CDR3, taken from reference TRBV30 and TRBJ1-2): SQTIHQWPATLVQPVGSPLSLECTVEGTSNPNLYWYRQAAGRGLQLLFYSVGIGQISSEVPQNLSASRPQDRQFILSSKKLLLSDSGFYLCAWSVGTVPFLGYGYTFGSGTRLTVV.

The gene calls are TRBV4-3 and TRBJ2-7; the D gene is possibly TRBD2 (6 bases). Trimming pared 0 bases from V and 2 bases from J, leaving 14 bases between. The V gene's germline CDR1 is LGHNA and CDR2 YSLEER. There are 16 residues in the CDR3. CDR3 loop: CASSQEGTAYPYEQYF. The CDR3, as DNA: TGCGCCAGCAGCCAAGAGGGGACTGCCTACCCCTACGAGCAGTACTTC.

The rearrangement links TRBV9 to TRBJ1-3; D not certain. The germline V and J ends were trimmed by 4 bases and 0 bases, with 11 bases remaining between them. CDR1 and CDR2 from the germline V gene are SGDLS and YYNGEE. The CDR3 is 15 amino acids. CDR3 amino acids: CASSRYRGSGNTIYF. CDR3 coding DNA: TGTGCCAGCAGCCGCTACCGGGGCTCTGGAAACACCATATATTTT.

This chain links TRBV5-5 with TRBJ2-7; 9 bases are shared with TRBD1. V shed 2 bases and J 6 bases; nucleotides not matched to a gene: 12. The CDR3 spans 16 residues. Germline CDR1 reads SGHKS; CDR2 reads YYEKEE (reference sequence). For the CDR3, the DNA is TGTGCCAGCAGCTTAGGACGGGACAGGGTGGAGGGCGAGCAGTACTTC. Protein: CASSLGRDRVEGEQYF.

This clone showed up just a few times. The chain employs TRBV19 and TRBJ1-5; 8 nucleotides match TRBD1. Trimming removed 5 bases from V and 1 base from J; junction bases left unmatched: 10. This CDR3 has 17 residues. The germline V gene has CDR1 LNHDA and CDR2 SQIVND (reference sequence). The CDR3 DNA is TGTGCCAGTAGTTCTTCAACAGGGGGTTCCAGCAATCAGCCCCAGCATTTT. It translates to CASSSSTGGSSNQPQHF. The full variable domain, completed using reference TRBV19 and TRBJ1-5, is DGGITQSPKYLFRKEGQNVTLSCEQNLNHDAMYWYRQDPGQGLRLIYYSQIVNDFQKGDIAEGYSVSREKKESFPLTVTSAQKNPTAFYLCASSSSTGGSSNQPQHFGDGTRLSIL.

This chain connects TRBV5-1 to TRBJ1-2; D is undetermined. Trimming removed 0 bases from V and 2 bases from J, with 11 bases in between. The CDR3 has 15 residues. The germline V gene has CDR1 SGHRS and CDR2 YFSETQ. The CDR3 region has the DNA TGCGCCAGCAGCTTGGCGGTCGGTATAAACTATGGCTACACCTTC. Translation: CASSLAVGINYGYTF.